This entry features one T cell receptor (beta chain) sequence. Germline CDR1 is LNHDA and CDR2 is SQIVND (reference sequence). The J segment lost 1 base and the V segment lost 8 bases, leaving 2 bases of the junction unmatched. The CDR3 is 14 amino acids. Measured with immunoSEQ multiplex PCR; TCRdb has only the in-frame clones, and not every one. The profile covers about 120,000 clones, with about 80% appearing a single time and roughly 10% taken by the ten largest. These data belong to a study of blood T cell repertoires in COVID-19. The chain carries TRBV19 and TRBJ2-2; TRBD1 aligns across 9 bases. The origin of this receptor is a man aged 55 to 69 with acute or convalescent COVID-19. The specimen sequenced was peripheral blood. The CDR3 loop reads CASRQGVNTGELFF. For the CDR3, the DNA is TGTGCCAGTCGACAGGGGGTGAACACCGGGGAGCTGTTTTTT.